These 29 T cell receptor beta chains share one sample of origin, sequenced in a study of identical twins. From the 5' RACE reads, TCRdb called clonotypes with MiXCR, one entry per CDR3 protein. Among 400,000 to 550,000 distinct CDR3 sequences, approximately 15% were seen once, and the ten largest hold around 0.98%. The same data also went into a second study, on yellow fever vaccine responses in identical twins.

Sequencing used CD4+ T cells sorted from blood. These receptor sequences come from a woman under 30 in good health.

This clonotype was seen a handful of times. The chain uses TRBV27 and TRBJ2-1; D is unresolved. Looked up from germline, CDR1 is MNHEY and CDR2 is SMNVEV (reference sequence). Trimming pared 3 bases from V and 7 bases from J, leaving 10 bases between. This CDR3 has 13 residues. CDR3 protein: CASSFDPRNEQFF. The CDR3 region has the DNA TGTGCCAGCAGTTTCGACCCCAGGAATGAGCAGTTCTTC.

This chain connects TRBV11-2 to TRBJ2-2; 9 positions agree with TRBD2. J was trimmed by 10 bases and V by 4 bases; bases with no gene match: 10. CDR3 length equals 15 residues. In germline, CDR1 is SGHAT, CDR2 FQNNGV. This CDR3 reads CASSSQTSGLVELFF. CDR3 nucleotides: TGTGCCAGCAGCTCGCAGACTAGCGGTCTTGTGGAGCTGTTTTTT.

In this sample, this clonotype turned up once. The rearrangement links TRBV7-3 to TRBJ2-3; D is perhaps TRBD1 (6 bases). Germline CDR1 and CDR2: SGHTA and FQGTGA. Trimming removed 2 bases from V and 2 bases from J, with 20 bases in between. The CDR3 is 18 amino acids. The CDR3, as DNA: TGTGCCAGCAGCTTATTATTCTCGGGCAGGGGTCACACAGATACGCAGTATTTT. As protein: CASSLLFSGRGHTDTQYF.

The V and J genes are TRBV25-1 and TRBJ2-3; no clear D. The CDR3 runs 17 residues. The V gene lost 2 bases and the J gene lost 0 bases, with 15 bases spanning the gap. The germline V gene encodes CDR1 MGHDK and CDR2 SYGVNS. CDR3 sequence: CASSERWRDFSTDTQYF. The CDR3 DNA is TGTGCCAGCAGTGAACGATGGAGAGATTTCAGCACAGATACGCAGTATTTT.

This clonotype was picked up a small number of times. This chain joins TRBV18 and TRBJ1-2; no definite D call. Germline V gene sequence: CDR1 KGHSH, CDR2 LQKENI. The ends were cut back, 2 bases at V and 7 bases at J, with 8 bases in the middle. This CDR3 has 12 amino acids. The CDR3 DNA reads TGTGCCAGCTCACCAGACGGAATTGGCTACACCTTC. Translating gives CASSPDGIGYTF.

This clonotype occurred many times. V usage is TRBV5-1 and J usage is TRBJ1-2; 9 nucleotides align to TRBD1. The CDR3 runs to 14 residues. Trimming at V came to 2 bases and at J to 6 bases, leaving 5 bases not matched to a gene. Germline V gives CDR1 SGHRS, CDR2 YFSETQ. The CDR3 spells CASSLQGAQNGYTF. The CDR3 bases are TGCGCCAGCAGCTTACAGGGGGCGCAGAATGGCTACACCTTC.

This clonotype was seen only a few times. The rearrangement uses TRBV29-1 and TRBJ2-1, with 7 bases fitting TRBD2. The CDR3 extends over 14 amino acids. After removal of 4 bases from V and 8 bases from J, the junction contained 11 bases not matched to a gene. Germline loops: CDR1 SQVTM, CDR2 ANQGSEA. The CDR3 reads CSVAGSGLWDEQFF. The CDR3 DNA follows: TGCAGCGTTGCGGGTAGCGGGTTATGGGATGAGCAGTTCTTC.

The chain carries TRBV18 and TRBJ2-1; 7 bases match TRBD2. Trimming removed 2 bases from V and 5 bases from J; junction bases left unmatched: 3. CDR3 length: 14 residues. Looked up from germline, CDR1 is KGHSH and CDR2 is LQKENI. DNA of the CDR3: TGTGCCAGCTCACCAGGGACTACCGACAATGAGCAGTTCTTC. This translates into CASSPGTTDNEQFF.

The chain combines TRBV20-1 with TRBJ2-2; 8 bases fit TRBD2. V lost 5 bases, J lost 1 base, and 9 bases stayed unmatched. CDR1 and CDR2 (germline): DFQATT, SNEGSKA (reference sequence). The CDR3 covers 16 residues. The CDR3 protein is CSAWTPTSGNTGELFF. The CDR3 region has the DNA TGCAGTGCTTGGACCCCCACTAGCGGGAACACCGGGGAGCTGTTTTTT.

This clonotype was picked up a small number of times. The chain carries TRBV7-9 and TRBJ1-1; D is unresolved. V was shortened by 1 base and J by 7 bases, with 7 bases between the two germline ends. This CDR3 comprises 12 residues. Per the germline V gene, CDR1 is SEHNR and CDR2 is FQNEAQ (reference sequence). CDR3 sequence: CASSLDVLEAFF. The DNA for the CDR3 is TGTGCCAGCAGCTTAGACGTGCTTGAAGCTTTCTTT. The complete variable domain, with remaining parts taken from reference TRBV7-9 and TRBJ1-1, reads DTGVSQNPRHKITKRGQNVTFRCDPISEHNRLYWYRQTLGQGPEFLTYFQNEAQLEKSRLLSDRFSAERPKGSFSTLEIQRTEQGDSAMYLCASSLDVLEAFFGQGTRLTVV.

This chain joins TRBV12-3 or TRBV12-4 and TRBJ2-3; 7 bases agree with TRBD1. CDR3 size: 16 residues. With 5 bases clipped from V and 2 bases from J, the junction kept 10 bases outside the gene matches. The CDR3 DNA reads TGTGCCAGCAGTGCGACAGGGCGTCCGACCACAGATACGCAGTATTTT. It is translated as CASSATGRPTTDTQYF.

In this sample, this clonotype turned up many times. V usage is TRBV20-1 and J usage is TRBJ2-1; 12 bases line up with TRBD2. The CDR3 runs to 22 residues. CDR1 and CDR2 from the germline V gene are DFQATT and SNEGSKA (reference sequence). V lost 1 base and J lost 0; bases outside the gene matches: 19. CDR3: CSARVLDPGLAGLRSSYNEQFF. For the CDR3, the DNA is TGCAGTGCTAGAGTCCTAGACCCGGGACTAGCGGGCCTAAGGAGCTCCTACAATGAGCAGTTCTTC.

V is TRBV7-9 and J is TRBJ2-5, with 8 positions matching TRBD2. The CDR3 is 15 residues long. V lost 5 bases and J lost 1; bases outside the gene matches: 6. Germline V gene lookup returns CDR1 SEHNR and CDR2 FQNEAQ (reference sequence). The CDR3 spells CASSVPLAGQETQYF. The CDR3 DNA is TGTGCCAGCAGCGTTCCTCTAGCGGGCCAAGAGACCCAGTACTTC.

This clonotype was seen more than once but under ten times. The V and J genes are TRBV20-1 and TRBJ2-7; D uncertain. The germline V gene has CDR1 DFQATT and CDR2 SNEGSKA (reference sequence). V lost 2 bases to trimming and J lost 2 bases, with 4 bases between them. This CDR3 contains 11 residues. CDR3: CSARQAYEQYF. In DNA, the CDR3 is TGCAGTGCTAGACAAGCCTACGAGCAGTACTTC.

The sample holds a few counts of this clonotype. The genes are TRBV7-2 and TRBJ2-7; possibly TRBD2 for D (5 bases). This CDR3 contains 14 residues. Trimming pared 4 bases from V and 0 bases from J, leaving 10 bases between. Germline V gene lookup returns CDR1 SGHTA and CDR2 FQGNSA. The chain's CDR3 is CASSSAVSSYEQYF. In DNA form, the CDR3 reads TGTGCCAGCAGCTCAGCGGTTAGCTCCTACGAGCAGTACTTC.

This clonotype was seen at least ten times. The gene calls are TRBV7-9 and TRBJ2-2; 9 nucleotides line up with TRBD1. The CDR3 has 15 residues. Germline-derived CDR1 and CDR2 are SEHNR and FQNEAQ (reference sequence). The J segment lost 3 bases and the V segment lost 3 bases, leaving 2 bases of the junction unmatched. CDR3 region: CASSFGTGYTGELFF. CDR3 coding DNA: TGTGCCAGCAGCTTCGGGACAGGGTACACCGGGGAGCTGTTTTTT.

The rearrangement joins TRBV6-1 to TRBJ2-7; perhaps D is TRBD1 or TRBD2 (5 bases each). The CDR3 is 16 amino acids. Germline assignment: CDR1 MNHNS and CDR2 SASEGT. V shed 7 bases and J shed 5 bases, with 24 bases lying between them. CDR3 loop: CASTPSRGAARDEQYF. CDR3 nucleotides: TGTGCCAGCACCCCAAGTCGGGGAGCGGCCAGGGACGAGCAGTACTTC.

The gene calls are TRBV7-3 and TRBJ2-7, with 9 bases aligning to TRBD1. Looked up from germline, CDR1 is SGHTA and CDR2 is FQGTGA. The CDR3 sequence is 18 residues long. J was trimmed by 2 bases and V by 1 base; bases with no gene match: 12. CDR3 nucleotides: TGTGCCAGCAGCTTAAATCCACCCGGGACAGGGTTCGCCTACGAGCAGTACTTC. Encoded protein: CASSLNPPGTGFAYEQYF.

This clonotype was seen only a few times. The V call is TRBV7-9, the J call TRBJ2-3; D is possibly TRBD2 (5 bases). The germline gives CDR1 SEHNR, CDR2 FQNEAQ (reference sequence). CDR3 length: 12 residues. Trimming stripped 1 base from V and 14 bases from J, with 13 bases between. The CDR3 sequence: CASSLEDLPRYF. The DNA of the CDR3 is TGTGCCAGCAGCTTAGAGGACTTGCCAAGGTATTTT.

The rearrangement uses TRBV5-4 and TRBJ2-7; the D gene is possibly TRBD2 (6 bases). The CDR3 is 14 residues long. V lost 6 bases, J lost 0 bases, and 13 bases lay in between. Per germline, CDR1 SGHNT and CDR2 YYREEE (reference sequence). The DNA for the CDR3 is TGTGCCAGCACCCTGGGGACTGGCTCCTACGAGCAGTACTTC. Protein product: CASTLGTGSYEQYF.

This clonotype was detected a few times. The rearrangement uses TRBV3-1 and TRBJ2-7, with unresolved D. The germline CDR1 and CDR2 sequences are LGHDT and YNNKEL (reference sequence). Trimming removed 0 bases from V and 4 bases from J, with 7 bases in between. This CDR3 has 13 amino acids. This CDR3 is CASSQESLYEQYF. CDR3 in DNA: TGTGCCAGCAGCCAAGAATCCCTATACGAGCAGTACTTC.

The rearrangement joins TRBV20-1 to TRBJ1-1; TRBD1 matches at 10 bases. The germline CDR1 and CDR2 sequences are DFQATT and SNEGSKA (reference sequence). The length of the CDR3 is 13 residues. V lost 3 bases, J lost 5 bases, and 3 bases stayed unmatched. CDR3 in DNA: TGCAGTGCTAGTCAGGACAGGGGGACTGAAGCTTTCTTT. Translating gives CSASQDRGTEAFF.

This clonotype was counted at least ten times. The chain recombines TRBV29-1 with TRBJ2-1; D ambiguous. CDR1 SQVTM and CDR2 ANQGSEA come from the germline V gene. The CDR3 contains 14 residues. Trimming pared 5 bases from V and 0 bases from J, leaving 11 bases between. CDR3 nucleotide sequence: TGCAGCGTTCCTGCGCCAAGCTCCTACAATGAGCAGTTCTTC. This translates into CSVPAPSSYNEQFF.

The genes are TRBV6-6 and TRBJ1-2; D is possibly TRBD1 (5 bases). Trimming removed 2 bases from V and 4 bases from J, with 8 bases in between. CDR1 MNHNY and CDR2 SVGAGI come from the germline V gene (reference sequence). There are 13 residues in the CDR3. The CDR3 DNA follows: TGTGCCAGCAGTTACACCCAGGGCTATGGCTACACCTTC. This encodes CASSYTQGYGYTF.

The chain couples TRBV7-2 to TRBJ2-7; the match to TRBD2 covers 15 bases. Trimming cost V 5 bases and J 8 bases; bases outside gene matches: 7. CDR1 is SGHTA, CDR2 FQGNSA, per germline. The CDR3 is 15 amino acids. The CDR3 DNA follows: TGTGCCAGCAGCCCTCCGGGACTAGCGGGAGGACAGCAGTACTTC. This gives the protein CASSPPGLAGGQQYF.

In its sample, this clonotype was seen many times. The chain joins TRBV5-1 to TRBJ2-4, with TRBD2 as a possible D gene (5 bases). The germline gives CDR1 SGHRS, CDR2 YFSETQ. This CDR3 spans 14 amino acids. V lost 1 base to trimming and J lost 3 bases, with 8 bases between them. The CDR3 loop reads CASSLTGSKNIQYF. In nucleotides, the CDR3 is TGCGCCAGCAGCTTGACGGGAAGCAAAAACATTCAGTACTTC.

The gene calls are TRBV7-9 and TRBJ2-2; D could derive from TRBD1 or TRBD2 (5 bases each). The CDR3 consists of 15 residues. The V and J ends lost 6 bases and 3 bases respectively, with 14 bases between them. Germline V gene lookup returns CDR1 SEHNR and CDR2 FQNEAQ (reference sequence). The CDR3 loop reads CASSIRGVHTGELFF. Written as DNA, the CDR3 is TGTGCCAGCAGTATAAGAGGGGTGCACACCGGGGAGCTGTTTTTT.

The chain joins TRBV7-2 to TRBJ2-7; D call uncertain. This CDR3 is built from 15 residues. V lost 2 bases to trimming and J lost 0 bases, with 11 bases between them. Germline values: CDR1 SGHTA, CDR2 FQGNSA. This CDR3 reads CASSLRLGNSYEQYF. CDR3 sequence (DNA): TGTGCCAGCAGCTTAAGGTTGGGCAACTCCTACGAGCAGTACTTC.

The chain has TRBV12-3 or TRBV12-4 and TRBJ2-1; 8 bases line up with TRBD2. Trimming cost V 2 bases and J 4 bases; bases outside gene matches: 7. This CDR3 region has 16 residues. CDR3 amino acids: CASSLKLADIYNEQFF. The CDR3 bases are TGTGCCAGCAGTTTAAAACTAGCGGATATATACAATGAGCAGTTCTTC.